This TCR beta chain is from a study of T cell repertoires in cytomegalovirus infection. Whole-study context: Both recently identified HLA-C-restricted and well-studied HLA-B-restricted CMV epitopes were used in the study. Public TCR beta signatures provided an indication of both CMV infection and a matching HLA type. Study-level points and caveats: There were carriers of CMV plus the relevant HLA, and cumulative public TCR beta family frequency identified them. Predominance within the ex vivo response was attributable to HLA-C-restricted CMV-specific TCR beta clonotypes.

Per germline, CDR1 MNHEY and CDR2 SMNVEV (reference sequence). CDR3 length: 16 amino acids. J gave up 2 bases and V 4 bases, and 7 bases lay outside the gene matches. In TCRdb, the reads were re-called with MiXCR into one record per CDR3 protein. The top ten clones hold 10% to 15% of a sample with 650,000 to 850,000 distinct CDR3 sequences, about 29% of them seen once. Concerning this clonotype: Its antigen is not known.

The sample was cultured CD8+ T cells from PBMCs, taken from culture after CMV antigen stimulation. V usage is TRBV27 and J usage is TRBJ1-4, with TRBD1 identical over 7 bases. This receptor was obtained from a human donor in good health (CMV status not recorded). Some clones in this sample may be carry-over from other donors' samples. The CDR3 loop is CASSWDSDTTNEKLFF. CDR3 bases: TGTGCCAGCAGTTGGGACAGTGATACGACTAATGAAAAACTGTTTTTT.